The 18 T cell receptor beta chains below all came from one sample that was sequenced in a study of blood T cell repertoires in COVID-19 (dated by TCRdb to the early 2020s). Library preparation was by the immunoSEQ multiplex PCR assay. The table comes from immuneACCESS by way of TCRdb, which keeps in-frame sequences with V and J called. Part of the clones is missing from these tables; in studies checked, under half for an unresolved V gene and the rest for unknown reasons. Recorded for this sample are tens of thousands of clones; 85% to 95% of them occurred a single time. The leading ten clones occupy about 4% of the sample. Sequences were obtained from peripheral blood. The receptors shown here come from a human donor with active COVID-19. The donor label of this sample is uncertain.

This clone occurred once. The J gene is TRBJ2-1, the V gene TRBV10-2; TRBD1 agrees at 9 bases. Germline V gene lookup returns CDR1 WSHSY and CDR2 SAAADI. CDR3 size: 14 residues. J gave up 5 bases and V 1 base, and 0 bases lay outside the gene matches. CDR3: CASSEWTGDNEQFF. The CDR3 DNA is TGCGCCAGCAGTGAGTGGACAGGGGACAATGAGCAGTTCTTC.

The V gene is TRBV5-1, the J gene TRBJ2-1; 7 positions match TRBD2. Germline loops: CDR1 SGHRS, CDR2 YFSETQ. V dropped 3 bases and J dropped 8; count of bases not matched to a gene: 14. The CDR3 sequence is 16 residues long. The DNA for the CDR3 is TGCGCCAGCAGCTGGGGGGGACGGCCTGGGGCCCATGAGCAGTTCTTC. Its translation: CASSWGGRPGAHEQFF.

The chain combines TRBV29-1 with TRBJ2-5, with 11 bases identical to TRBD2. The V and J ends lost 3 bases and 1 base, in that order; junction bases with no gene match: 1. CDR1 and CDR2 from the germline V gene are SQVTM and ANQGSEA. The CDR3 has 14 residues. This CDR3 is CSVDGTSGQETQYF. Here the CDR3 DNA reads TGCAGCGTTGATGGGACTAGCGGCCAAGAGACCCAGTACTTC.

The J gene is TRBJ2-7, the V gene TRBV7-9; 12 nucleotides match TRBD2. The CDR3 totals 17 residues. Germline V lookup: CDR1 SEHNR, CDR2 FQNEAQ (reference sequence). Unmatched junction bases numbered 8, after V lost 4 bases and J lost 1 base. The CDR3 nucleotides are TGTGCCAGCAGCTCCGGGACTAGCGGGCTGATATCCTACGAGCAGTACTTC. Protein sequence: CASSSGTSGLISYEQYF.

CDR3 residues: CAWSPRPGQANYGYTF. The CDR3 bases are TGTGCCTGGAGTCCGCGCCCGGGACAGGCTAACTATGGCTACACCTTC. This chain links TRBV30 with TRBJ1-2; 8 bases fit TRBD1. The CDR3 is 16 amino acids. Germline CDR1 and CDR2: GTSNPN and SVGIG (reference sequence). Trimming removed 2 bases from V and 0 bases from J; junction bases left unmatched: 8.

This clone occurred once. The chain joins TRBV5-4 to TRBJ2-2, with 7 bases lining up with TRBD2. V was pared by 2 bases and J by 6 bases, with 7 bases of the junction left unmatched. The CDR3 spans 15 residues. The germline V gene has CDR1 SGHNT and CDR2 YYREEE (reference sequence). The CDR3 protein is CASSFRASGAGELFF. The CDR3 coding sequence is TGTGCCAGCAGCTTTCGAGCTAGCGGAGCCGGGGAGCTGTTTTTT.

This chain joins TRBV19 and TRBJ2-7; 8 nucleotides align to TRBD1. The CDR3 has 14 residues. Germline loops: CDR1 LNHDA, CDR2 SQIVND (reference sequence). V lost 5 bases, J lost 6 bases, and 9 bases stayed unmatched. The CDR3 protein is CASSPKSGGGEQYF. In DNA form, the CDR3 reads TGTGCCAGTAGTCCAAAATCAGGGGGCGGCGAGCAGTACTTC.

The chain is built from TRBV2 and TRBJ2-1; D gene unclear. V lost 4 bases and J lost 12, with 16 bases in between. The CDR3 length is 13 residues. The V gene's germline CDR1 is SNHLY and CDR2 FYNNEI. CDR3 region: CASSGSSQPRQFF. CDR3 DNA: TGTGCCAGCAGTGGCAGTAGTCAACCTAGGCAGTTCTTC.

This clone has just one count. The genes are TRBV12-5 and TRBJ2-5; the match to TRBD1 covers 7 bases. CDR1 and CDR2 (germline): LGHNT, FRNRAP. The CDR3 spans 13 residues. With V trimmed by 2 bases and J by 4 bases, 1 base remained unmatched. CDR3: CASGLKGAETQYF. In nucleotides, the CDR3 is TGTGCTAGTGGTTTGAAGGGGGCAGAGACCCAGTACTTC.

This clone was recorded only once. The chain combines TRBV11-2 with TRBJ2-7; 10 bases match TRBD1. This CDR3 spans 17 amino acids. V was pared by 3 bases and J by 3 bases, with 11 bases of the junction left unmatched. The germline V gene encodes CDR1 SGHAT and CDR2 FQNNGV. In DNA, the CDR3 is TGTGCCAGCAGCTTGGTGGGGACAGGGGCATATATCTACGAGCAGTACTTC. Protein: CASSLVGTGAYIYEQYF. The variable domain in full, completed from reference TRBV11-2 and TRBJ2-7, reads EAGVAQSPRYKIIEKRQSVAFWCNPISGHATLYWYQQILGQGPKLLIQFQNNGVVDDSQLPKDRFSAERLKGVDSTLKIQPAKLEDSAVYLCASSLVGTGAYIYEQYFGPGTRLTVT.

The chain links TRBV6-2 or TRBV6-3 to TRBJ2-1; 16 nucleotides line up with TRBD2. This CDR3 has 21 residues. Trimming at V came to 2 bases and at J to 8 bases, leaving 18 bases not matched to a gene. In germline, CDR1 is MNHEY, CDR2 SVGEGT. The CDR3 DNA sequence: TGTGCCAGCAGTTACGAACTGGGCACGGGGGGGACTAGCGGGAGGGTTGATGAGCAGTTCTTC. Translated, it gives CASSYELGTGGTSGRVDEQFF.

The chain combines TRBV2 with TRBJ2-1; 9 nucleotides line up with TRBD2. CDR3 length: 15 amino acids. Germline loops: CDR1 SNHLY, CDR2 FYNNEI. V was pared by 7 bases and J by 2 bases, with 6 bases of the junction left unmatched. The CDR3 sequence: CASTPLAGPYNEQFF. The CDR3 DNA is TGTGCCAGCACCCCTCTAGCGGGGCCCTACAATGAGCAGTTCTTC.

This clone showed up just once. The chain uses TRBV6-6 and TRBJ1-2; D may be TRBD1 (6 bases). Trimming removed 10 bases at V and 0 bases at J, with 12 bases between. The CDR3 covers 13 residues. Germline loops: CDR1 MNHNY, CDR2 SVGAGI (reference sequence). The CDR3 DNA reads as TGTGCCACTAACAGGGCAACTAACTATGGCTACACCTTC. Its translation: CATNRATNYGYTF.

The rearrangement uses TRBV7-9 and TRBJ2-7; perhaps TRBD1 as D (6 bases). Germline loops: CDR1 SEHNR, CDR2 FQNEAQ (reference sequence). CDR3 length equals 16 residues. Trimming stripped 2 bases from V and 6 bases from J, with 20 bases between. CDR3 in DNA: TGTGCCAGCAGCTTAAAGGCAGGGGCCGCCCCCGGCGAGCAGTACTTC. Its protein is CASSLKAGAAPGEQYF.

This chain links TRBV7-9 with TRBJ2-5; 10 bases are shared with TRBD1. In germline, CDR1 is SEHNR, CDR2 FQNEAQ (reference sequence). The CDR3 has 15 residues. The trim removed 3 bases at V and 2 bases at J, leaving 3 bases unmatched. CDR3 amino acids: CASSFGTGDQETQYF. The CDR3 DNA sequence: TGTGCCAGCAGCTTCGGGACAGGGGATCAAGAGACCCAGTACTTC.

The V gene is TRBV4-3, the J gene TRBJ2-3; 9 nucleotides line up with TRBD2. The germline V gene encodes CDR1 LGHNA and CDR2 YSLEER. The V segment lost 3 bases and the J segment 1 base; nucleotides outside the gene matches: 2. The CDR3 spans 15 residues. The CDR3 bases are TGCGCCAGCAGCCATAGCGGGGGACGCACAGATACGCAGTATTTT. Amino acid sequence: CASSHSGGRTDTQYF.

The chain recombines TRBV9 with TRBJ2-1, with a weak D call TRBD1 (6 bases). Germline V gene sequence: CDR1 SGDLS, CDR2 YYNGEE. V was trimmed by 3 bases and J by 3 bases, leaving 13 bases between them. This CDR3 is built from 15 residues. The CDR3 region is CASSDRDKVYNEQFF. CDR3 coding DNA: TGTGCCAGCAGCGACCGGGACAAGGTCTACAATGAGCAGTTCTTC.

V is TRBV28 and J is TRBJ2-7; D is possibly TRBD2 (5 bases). The V and J ends lost 2 bases and 7 bases respectively, with 15 bases between them. The CDR3 contains 14 residues. Per germline, CDR1 MDHEN and CDR2 SYDVKM. As DNA, the CDR3 is TGTGCCAGCAGTTTAGGAGAGGGCACGAGTGAGCAGTACTTC. Protein product: CASSLGEGTSEQYF.